This T cell receptor beta chain emerged from a study of blood T cells in healthy people across ages (dated by TCRdb to the mid-2010s). Background on the whole study: In model experiments, template switching captured roughly one uniquely barcoded TCR beta cDNA molecule for every two T cells. The donors were split into four age groups: young (average around 16 years), middle-aged (more than 35), aged (about 62) and long-lived (more than 80). Using the same blood draw, the study looked at two additional independent replicas of 1 million unique cDNA reads for two donors, one aged 18 to 30 and the other aged 80 or older. To avoid experimental bias, donors of different ages were spread randomly across the sequencing lanes. Using deep sequencing normalized with unique cDNA molecular identifiers, the study measured how TCR beta repertoire diversity changes with age.

V gives up 3 bases and J gives up 2 bases, and the segment between their germline ends measures 23 bases. From the germline V gene (reference sequence), CDR1 is DFQATT and CDR2 is SNEGSKA. Taken from cysteine to phenylalanine, the CDR3 has 18 residues. Only CDR3 DNA remains: 54 bases, in frame from the first base. Systemically healthy Caucasian individuals from Russia, some 36 in total and aged roughly 6 to 100 years, were included as donors. Each donor gave 8.5 to 10 milliliters of peripheral blood, collected into EDTA-treated Vacutainer tubes. PBMCs were isolated by Ficoll-Paque density-gradient centrifugation, with at least 7 million obtained per sample. Total RNA was extracted from PBMCs with Trizol reagent, with at least 5 micrograms obtained per sample. For every donor, flow cytometry on a PBMC aliquot measured the percentage of naive CD45RAhigh/CD27high T cells. A few counts support this clonotype. Its antigen is still unknown. Per-nucleotide qualities are absent, and no much larger clonotype sits a single base away.

Study-wide findings and limitations: As age increased, observed TCR beta diversity per million T cells dropped in a roughly linear way, and a significant reduction was already evident by age 40. Observed TCR beta diversity correlated strongly with the percentage of naive T cells measured by flow cytometry. Because the CMV infection status of the donors was unknown, age-related changes in expanded clonotypes may potentially have been confounded. Since profiling was done on bulk unsorted PBMCs, naive and antigen-experienced compartments could not be conclusively compared. Estimates of total diversity based on one million sequenced T cells were regarded as lower bounds and as underestimates. The long-lived group showed more naive CD4+ T cells, fewer expanded clones and increased TCR diversity than the aged group, suggesting age selection.

The method was 5' RACE. A second PCR of about 7 to 12 cycles was run with a J-beta primer mix and a sample-barcoded 5' primer. A template-switch 5' adaptor carrying 12 random nucleotides introduced a unique molecular identifier onto each TCR beta cDNA molecule. At least 2.5 million CDR3-containing paired-end reads were obtained from each sample. First-strand cDNA synthesis was performed from all RNA using the Mint cDNA synthesis kit, with priming by a TRBC-specific oligonucleotide. Following uracil-DNA glycosylase treatment, all cDNA underwent a first 18-cycle PCR with the universal primers M1SS and BC2_uni_R. The authors' pipeline ran thus. Normalization of each sample was performed by random selection of 1 million high-quality reads, each carrying a distinct molecular identifier. Instead of being binned into consensus sequences, reads that shared molecular identifiers were thrown out. MiTCR, set to a Q25 quality threshold and the strictest error-elimination algorithm, was used for CDR3 identification, clonotype clustering and error correction. Lower-bound total TCR beta diversity was estimated with a nonparametric unseen species model using Euler transformation. Clones were called with MiXCR by TCRdb after fastp trimmed the public reads at Q25, and only in-frame beta chains were retained. Here each entry gathers all rows of one CDR3 protein and keeps the most common genes and DNA. These V and J calls rely on TCRdb rather than the paper's analysis. The sample has 1.5 million to 2 million distinct CDR3 sequences on record, 30% to 40% of them singletons. Approximately 22% of the sample comes from the top ten.

The specimen sequenced was blood. The chain was built from TRBV20-1 and TRBJ2-1; too little of a D gene remains to name it. This TCR came from a human donor in good health. The CDR3 amino acid sequence is: CSASTTVGGLPTYNEQFF. The base sequence is TGCAGTGCTAGTACTACGGTTGGTGGCCTCCCAACCTACAATGAGCAGTTCTTC.